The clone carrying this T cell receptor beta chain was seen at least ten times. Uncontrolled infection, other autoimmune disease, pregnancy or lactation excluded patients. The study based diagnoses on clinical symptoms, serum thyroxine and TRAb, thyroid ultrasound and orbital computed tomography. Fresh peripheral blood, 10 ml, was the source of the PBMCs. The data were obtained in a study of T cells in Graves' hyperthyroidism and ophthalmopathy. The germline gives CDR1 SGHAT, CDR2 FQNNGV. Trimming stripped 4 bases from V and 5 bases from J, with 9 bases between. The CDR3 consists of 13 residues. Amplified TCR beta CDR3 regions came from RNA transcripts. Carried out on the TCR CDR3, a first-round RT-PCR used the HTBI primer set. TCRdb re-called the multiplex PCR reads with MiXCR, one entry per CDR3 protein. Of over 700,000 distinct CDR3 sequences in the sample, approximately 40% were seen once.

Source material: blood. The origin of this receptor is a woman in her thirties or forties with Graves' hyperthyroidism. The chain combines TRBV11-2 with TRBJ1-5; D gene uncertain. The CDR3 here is CASSSSGHQPQHF. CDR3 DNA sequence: TGTGCCAGCAGCTCATCGGGCCATCAGCCCCAGCATTTT.